This T cell receptor beta chain stems from a study of control samples from healthy donors and cancer patients. This CDR3 is built from 14 residues. From germline, CDR1 is LNHDA and CDR2 SQIVND (reference sequence). V was trimmed by 3 bases and J by 4 bases, leaving 12 bases between them. TCRdb keeps only in-frame clones here, not all; method: immunoSEQ multiplex PCR. The sample shows 200,000 to 250,000 clones, around 94% of them seen only once. The receptor was derived from a man in his forties or fifties in good health. J is TRBJ2-5 and V is TRBV19; unclear D gene. Sequencing was performed on blood. As DNA, the CDR3 is TGTGCCAGTAGTATGGTAGACACCCCAGAGACCCAGTACTTC. Translating gives CASSMVDTPETQYF.